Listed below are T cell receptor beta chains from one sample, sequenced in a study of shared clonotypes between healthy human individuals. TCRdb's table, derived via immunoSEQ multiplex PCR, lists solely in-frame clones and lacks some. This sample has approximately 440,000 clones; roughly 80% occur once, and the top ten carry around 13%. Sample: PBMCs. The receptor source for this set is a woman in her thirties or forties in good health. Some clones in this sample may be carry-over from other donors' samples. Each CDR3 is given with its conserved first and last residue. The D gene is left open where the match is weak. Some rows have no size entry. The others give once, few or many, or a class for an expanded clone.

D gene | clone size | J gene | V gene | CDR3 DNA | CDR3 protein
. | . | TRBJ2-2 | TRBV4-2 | TGTGCCAGCAGCCAAGATCGTGGCAGTCCCCCCGGGGAGCTGTTTTTT | CASSQDRGSPPGELFF
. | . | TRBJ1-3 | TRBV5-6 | TGTGCCAGCAGCTTAGGGTTAGGGTACGGAAACACCATATATTTT | CASSLGLGYGNTIYF
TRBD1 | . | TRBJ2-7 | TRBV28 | TGTGCCAGCAGACACAGGGGCTCCTACGAGCAGTACTTC | CASRHRGSYEQYF
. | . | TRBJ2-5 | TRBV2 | TGTGCCAGCAGCACTTGGGCACAAGAGACCCAGTACTTC | CASSTWAQETQYF
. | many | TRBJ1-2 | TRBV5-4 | TGTGCCAGCAGACCAGACACCAACTATGGCTACACCTTC | CASRPDTNYGYTF
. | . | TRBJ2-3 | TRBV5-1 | TGCGCCAGCAGCTTGCCGGACACTGTGGCAGATACGCAGTATTTT | CASSLPDTVADTQYF
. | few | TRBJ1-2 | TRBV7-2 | TGTGCCAGCAGCACCTACCCCACAGGGCAGGGCTACACCTTC | CASSTYPTGQGYTF
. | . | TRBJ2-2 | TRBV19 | TGTGCCAGTAGTATTTATTCACCGGCGGACACCGGGGAGCTGTTTTTT | CASSIYSPADTGELFF
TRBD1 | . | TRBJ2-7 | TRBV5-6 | TGTGCCAGCAGCCTACCGGGACAGACCTCCTGGGGGGAGCAGTACTTC | CASSLPGQTSWGEQYF
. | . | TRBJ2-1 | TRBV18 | TGTGCCAGCTCACCATCGTCTAGCAATGAGCAGTTCTTC | CASSPSSSNEQFF
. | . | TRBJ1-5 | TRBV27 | TGTGCCAGCAGCCTGGGGGGTATTGGCAATCAGCCCCAGCATTTT | CASSLGGIGNQPQHF
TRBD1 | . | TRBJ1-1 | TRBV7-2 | TGTGCCAGCAGCATTAGGACAGGGGGCTGGAGGGTGAACACTGAAGCTTTCTTT | CASSIRTGGWRVNTEAFF
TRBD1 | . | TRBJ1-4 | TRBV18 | TGTGCCAGCTCACTTTCCAGGACAGGGTCCGGAGAAAAACTGTTTTTT | CASSLSRTGSGEKLFF
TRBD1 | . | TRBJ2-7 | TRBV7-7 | TGTGCCAGCAGCTTAAGGGCCCGGGACAGGGACGAGCAGTACTTC | CASSLRARDRDEQYF
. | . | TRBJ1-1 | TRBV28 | TGTGCCAGCAGTTTAGGCTTCAGGCCTACTGAAGCTTTCTTT | CASSLGFRPTEAFF
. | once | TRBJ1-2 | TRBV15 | TGTGCCACCAGCAGAGATAGGTCGGGGGGGCATGGCTACACCTTC | CATSRDRSGGHGYTF
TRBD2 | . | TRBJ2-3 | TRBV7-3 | TGTGCCAGCAGCTTAGTACTAGCGGGCGGCACAGATACGCAGTATTTT | CASSLVLAGGTDTQYF
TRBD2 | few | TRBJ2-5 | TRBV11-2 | TGTGCCAGCAGCCCGGGACTAGCGGGAGAGACCCAGTACTTC | CASSPGLAGETQYF
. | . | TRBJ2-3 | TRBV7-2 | TGTGCCAGCAGTACCCGCACAGATACGCAGTATTTT | CASSTRTDTQYF
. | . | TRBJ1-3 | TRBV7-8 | TGTGCCAGCAGCCTCCTCGGGGGGGGATTAGCTGGAAACACCATATATTTT | CASSLLGGGLAGNTIYF
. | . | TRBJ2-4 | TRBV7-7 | TGTGCTAGCACCCCCGCCAGATTTGGGGTCTTC | CASTPARFGVF
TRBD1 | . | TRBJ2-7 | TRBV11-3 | TGTGCCAGCAGCCGACAGGGGAGGTCCTACGAGCAGTACTTC | CASSRQGRSYEQYF
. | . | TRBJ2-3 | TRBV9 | TGTGCCAGCAGCGTAGGGGTGACGGATACGCAGTATTTT | CASSVGVTDTQYF
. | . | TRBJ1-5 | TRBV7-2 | TGTGCCAGCAGCCCCGACAGGAGAGGAAATCAGCCCCAGCATTTT | CASSPDRRGNQPQHF
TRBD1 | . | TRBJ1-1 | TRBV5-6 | TGTGCCAGCAGCTACCCCGGGACAGGGGAGACTGAAGCTTTCTTT | CASSYPGTGETEAFF
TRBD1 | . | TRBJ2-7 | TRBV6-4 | TGTGCCAGCAGTACCGGGACAGAAGACTACGAGCAGTACTTC | CASSTGTEDYEQYF
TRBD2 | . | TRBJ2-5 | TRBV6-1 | TGTGCCACTCGTGGTAGCGGGAGAGAGACCCAGTACTTC | CATRGSGRETQYF
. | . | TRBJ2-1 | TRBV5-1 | TGCGCCAGCAGCTTGGGTAGGAACAACCCCGATGAGCAGTTCTTC | CASSLGRNNPDEQFF
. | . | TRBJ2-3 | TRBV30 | TGTGCCTGGAGTGTCACAGGGTTTGGGGATACGCAGTATTTT | CAWSVTGFGDTQYF
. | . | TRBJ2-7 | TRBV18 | TGTGCCAGCTCCCACCTGGGGCAGGGTTTCTACGAGCAGTACTTC | CASSHLGQGFYEQYF
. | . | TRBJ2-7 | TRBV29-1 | TGCAGCGTTCTGGGCCAGGGAACCTACGAGCAGTACTTC | CSVLGQGTYEQYF
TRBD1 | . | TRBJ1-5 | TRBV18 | TGTGCCAGCTCACGCTACTCCGCCGGGACAGCGATGGGCAATCAGCCCCAGCATTTT | CASSRYSAGTAMGNQPQHF
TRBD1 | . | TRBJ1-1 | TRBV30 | TGTGCCTGGAGTGTAAGGGGGCGGTACACCCCCGTCCCTTTCTTT | CAWSVRGRYTPVPFF
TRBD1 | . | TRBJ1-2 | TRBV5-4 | TGTGCCAGCAGCCGGGTGGAGGGACAGGGGGCAAATGGCTACACCTTC | CASSRVEGQGANGYTF